The clone carrying this TCR beta chain was detected once. Treatment indicated: 19 received Ad26.COV2.S at low or high dose, single or two shots; several received placebo; per-sample allocation not given. Material that was analyzed had been drawn on day 63 after the first vaccine or placebo injection. The sample is drawn from a study of Ad26.COV2.S vaccination and SARS-CoV-2 variants. Background on the study: A participant enrolled in the COV1001 Ad26.COV2.S trial arm provided the sample. In the study, Ad26.COV2.S was injected intramuscularly once, or twice 56 days apart.

Only in-frame clones appear in the TCRdb table, and some are missing; sequencing was by immunoSEQ multiplex PCR. The table includes 440,000 or so clones, approximately 92% detected once. This sequence was found in a person aged 18-65 years who received the Ad26.COV2.S COVID-19 vaccine or a placebo. The specimen was peripheral blood, collected in a trial of Ad26.COV2.S vaccine versus placebo.

The chain's CDR3 is CASSLAPLTSGGAGNEQFF. The CDR3, as DNA: TGTGCCAGCAGCTTAGCTCCTTTGACTAGCGGGGGGGCAGGCAATGAGCAGTTCTTC. V and J are TRBV7-6 and TRBJ2-1, with 14 bases identical to TRBD2. This CDR3 comprises 19 residues. CDR1 SGHVS and CDR2 FNYEAQ come from the germline V gene. The V and J ends lost 0 bases and 6 bases, in that order; junction bases with no gene match: 10. The full variable domain, completed using reference TRBV7-6 and TRBJ2-1, is GAGVSQSPRYKVTKRGQDVALRCDPISGHVSLYWYRQALGQGPEFLTYFNYEAQQDKSGLPNDRFSAERPEGSISTLTIQRTEQRDSAMYRCASSLAPLTSGGAGNEQFFGPGTRLTVL.